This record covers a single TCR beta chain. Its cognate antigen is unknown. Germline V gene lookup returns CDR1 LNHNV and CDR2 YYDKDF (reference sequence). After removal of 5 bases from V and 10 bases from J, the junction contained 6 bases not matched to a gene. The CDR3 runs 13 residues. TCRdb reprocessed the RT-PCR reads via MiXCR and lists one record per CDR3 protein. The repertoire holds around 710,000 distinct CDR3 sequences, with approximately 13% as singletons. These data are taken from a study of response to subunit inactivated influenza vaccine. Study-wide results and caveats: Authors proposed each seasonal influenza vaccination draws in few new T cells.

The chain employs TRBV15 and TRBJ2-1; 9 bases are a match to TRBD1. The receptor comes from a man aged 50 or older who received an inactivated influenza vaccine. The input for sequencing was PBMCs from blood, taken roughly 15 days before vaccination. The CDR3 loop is CATSVGTGLEQFF. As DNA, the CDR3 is TGTGCCACCAGCGTCGGGACAGGGTTGGAGCAGTTCTTC.